Listed below are T cell receptor beta chains from one sample, sequenced in a study of shared clonotypes between healthy human individuals. Profiled with immunoSEQ multiplex PCR; TCRdb holds only in-frame clones, not every one. This table holds 2.5 million or so clones, approximately 94% found once. Sequenced sample: naive CD4+ T cells sorted from blood. All receptors come from a man younger than 35 in good health. CDR3s include the opening cysteine and the closing phenylalanine or tryptophan. The D gene is left open where the match is weak. Clone sizes are given selectively: once, few, many, or a class where the clone is expanded.

>TRBV10-3|-|TRBD1|TRBJ1-2
TGTGCCATCAACCTTGGAGAAGGGGGCTTGGCTGGCTACACCTTC
CAINLGEGGLAGYTF
>TRBV6-1|-|TRBD1|TRBJ2-7
TGTGCCAGCAGCAAATACACAGGGGTCAGCTACGAGCAGTACTTC
CASSKYTGVSYEQYF
>TRBV4-1|-|TRBD2|TRBJ2-1
TGCGCCAGCAGCCAAGATCTCGCTAGCGGGGTGAATGAGCAGTTCTTC
CASSQDLASGVNEQFF
>TRBV30|once|-|TRBJ1-2
TGTGCCTCCTATCGTGTCGTCGGGTATGGCTACACCTTC
CASYRVVGYGYTF
>TRBV6-6|-|TRBD1|TRBJ2-5
TGTGCCAGCACCCCCATGGGACAGGGGGAAGAGACCCAGTACTTC
CASTPMGQGEETQYF
>TRBV5-5|-|-|TRBJ2-5
TGTGCCAGCAGCTTGGTAGGGGAAGAGACCCAGTACTTC
CASSLVGEETQYF
>TRBV7-9|once|-|TRBJ2-7
TGTGCCAGCAGCCCCTTTAGTGAGCAGTACTTC
CASSPFSEQYF
>TRBV19|-|-|TRBJ1-1
TGTGCCAGTAGTATTAGCGGGGGTAGGAACACTGAAGCTTTCTTT
CASSISGGRNTEAFF
>TRBV28|-|-|TRBJ1-2
TGTGCCAGCAGTCCTCTTCCCGGCAGTAACTATGGCTACACCTTC
CASSPLPGSNYGYTF
>TRBV10-3|-|-|TRBJ2-3
TGTGCCATCAGGAGGACATCGGAAGATACGCAGTATTTT
CAIRRTSEDTQYF
>TRBV10-3|-|TRBD1|TRBJ1-2
TGTGCCATCAGTGAGAGCAAGGACAGGGGACGGGGCTACACCTTC
CAISESKDRGRGYTF